The rows below give T cell receptor beta chains drawn from one sample of a study of blood T cell repertoires in COVID-19. Here immunoSEQ multiplex PCR was the method, and the copy in TCRdb shows in-frame clones only, minus some. This table has some 210,000 clones, almost 85% appearing once. The sequencing input was peripheral blood. These receptors all come from a woman between 40 and 55 years old with acute or convalescent COVID-19. The CDR3 runs from the conserved cysteine through the conserved F or W. The D gene is left open where the match is weak. Some rows mark clone size as missing; the rest say once, few, many or name a class of expanded clone.

TRBV12-5,TRBJ2-4,.,.,TGTGCTAGTGGCCCTACTTCCCCTAAAAACATTCAGTACTTC,CASGPTSPKNIQYF
TRBV5-4,TRBJ2-5,.,TRBD2,TGTGCCAGCAGCTTACTAGCGGGACAAGAGACCCAGTACTTC,CASSLLAGQETQYF
TRBV19,TRBJ1-1,.,.,TGTGCCAGTAGCATAGCGGGGGGCCTGAACACTGAAGCTTTCTTT,CASSIAGGLNTEAFF
TRBV2,TRBJ2-5,.,.,TGTGCCAGCACCGAAGGGGGTGCCCCAGAGACCCAGTACTTC,CASTEGGAPETQYF
TRBV7-6,TRBJ1-4,.,TRBD1,TGTGCCAGCAGCTTAGACCGGACAGGGGCAATAATTAATGAAAAACTGTTTTTT,CASSLDRTGAIINEKLFF
TRBV14,TRBJ2-1,.,.,TGTGCCAGCAGCCTCGAGAGGAGGGTTGGGGAGCAGTTCTTC,CASSLERRVGEQFF
TRBV5-1,TRBJ1-5,.,TRBD1,TGCGCCAGCAGCTTCACGGGACAGAGCAATCAGCCCCAGCATTTT,CASSFTGQSNQPQHF
TRBV7-6,TRBJ2-1,.,TRBD2,TGTGCCAGCAGCCAGTTTACAGGGACTAGCGGGAGTATGTACAATGAGCAGTTCTTC,CASSQFTGTSGSMYNEQFF
TRBV4-3,TRBJ2-7,.,.,TGCGCCAGCAGCGAAAGTGAACTTTCCTCCTACGAGCAGTACTTC,CASSESELSSYEQYF
TRBV5-5,TRBJ2-1,.,TRBD2,TGTGCCAGCAGTCCTCTGCGGGGGTCCTCCTACAATGAGCAGTTCTTC,CASSPLRGSSYNEQFF
TRBV4-1,TRBJ2-2,.,.,TGCGCCAGCAGCCAAGATGGCCACATAGCGGTCACCGGGGAGCTGTTTTTT,CASSQDGHIAVTGELFF
TRBV2,TRBJ1-5,.,.,TGTGCCAGCCAGGCAGCCGATTTCGACCAGCCCCAGCATTTT,CASQAADFDQPQHF
TRBV6-2/TRBV6-3,TRBJ2-7,.,TRBD2,TGTGCCAGCAGTTACTCTTCTAGCGGGACCCTCTACGAGCAGTACTTC,CASSYSSSGTLYEQYF
TRBV6-6,TRBJ2-7,.,TRBD2,TGTGCCAGCAGTCCTACGGGGCCTAGCGGGAGAGCTGTCTACGAGCAGTACTTC,CASSPTGPSGRAVYEQYF
TRBV20-1,TRBJ1-2,.,TRBD1,TGCAACCCCAACAGGGGCGATGGCTACACCTTC,CNPNRGDGYTF
TRBV2,TRBJ1-1,.,.,TGTGCCAGCAGTAAAGCCAATACAGGGTCGGCTGAAGCTTTCTTT,CASSKANTGSAEAFF
TRBV2,TRBJ2-1,.,TRBD2,TGTGCCAGCAGAGATCCGGGACTAGCGTTCAATGAGCAGTTCTTC,CASRDPGLAFNEQFF
TRBV10-1,TRBJ1-2,few,.,TGCGCCAGCAGTGAGTCGGCTTCGGGGGGCGCGGATGGCTACACCTTC,CASSESASGGADGYTF
TRBV6-5,TRBJ1-1,.,.,TGTGCCAGCAGTTTATCAGGGGTTTTGAACACTGAAGCTTTCTTT,CASSLSGVLNTEAFF
TRBV6-2/TRBV6-3,TRBJ2-7,.,TRBD2,TGTGCCAGCAGCCTCGGGACTAGCGGGGAGCAGTACTTC,CASSLGTSGEQYF
TRBV27,TRBJ1-6,.,.,TGTGCCAGCAGTTCTGGTGGCGGGGAGCATAATTCACCCCTCCACTTT,CASSSGGGEHNSPLHF
TRBV27,TRBJ2-3,.,.,TGTGCCAGCAGTTCCGGACTGGCGAGCACAGATACGCAGTATTTT,CASSSGLASTDTQYF
TRBV11-1,TRBJ2-1,few,TRBD2,TGTGCCAGCAGCCGACTAGCGGACAATGAGCAGTTCTTC,CASSRLADNEQFF
TRBV7-9,TRBJ2-1,.,TRBD1,TGTGCCAGCACCCCCTCAACAGGGGTTTCCTACAATGAGCAGTTCTTC,CASTPSTGVSYNEQFF
TRBV7-2,TRBJ2-2,.,.,TGTGCCAGCAGCTGGTGGGGCATAAACACCGGGGAGCTGTTTTTT,CASSWWGINTGELFF
TRBV7-9,TRBJ2-5,few,TRBD2,TGTGCCAGCAGCTTCCCTACTAGCGGGAGCGAGACCCAGTACTTC,CASSFPTSGSETQYF
TRBV30,TRBJ1-1,.,.,TGTGCCTGGTCCAGGGGCATGTGGACTGAAGCTTTCTTT,CAWSRGMWTEAFF
TRBV18,TRBJ1-2,.,.,TGTGCCAGCTCGCCGGAAGGGGATAATAACTATGGCTACACCTTC,CASSPEGDNNYGYTF
TRBV18,TRBJ1-5,.,TRBD1,TGTGCCAGCTCACCAGCGACAGGGGGTTATCAGCCCCAGCATTTT,CASSPATGGYQPQHF
TRBV11-2,TRBJ1-2,.,.,TGTGCCAGCAGCTTAACTACAGGGTCCTATGGCTACACCTTC,CASSLTTGSYGYTF
TRBV19,TRBJ1-1,.,TRBD1,TGTGCCAGTAGTGCGCCCGGGACAGAATACACTGAAGCTTTCTTT,CASSAPGTEYTEAFF
TRBV3-1/TRBV3-2,TRBJ1-1,.,TRBD1,TGTGCCAGCGAGACAGGGGGCCGTGAAGCTTTCTTT,CASETGGREAFF
TRBV7-3,TRBJ2-1,.,TRBD2,TGTGCCAGCTATCCAAAGGGACTAGCGGGGTGGAATGAGCAGTTCTTC,CASYPKGLAGWNEQFF
TRBV7-9,TRBJ1-3,once,TRBD1,TGTGCCAGCAGCTTAGCCGGGACAGGGTACACCATATATTTT,CASSLAGTGYTIYF
TRBV3-1/TRBV3-2,TRBJ1-4,.,TRBD1,TGTGCCAGCAGCCAAGCCGAACAGGGGGCTTATGAAAAACTGTTTTTT,CASSQAEQGAYEKLFF
TRBV12-5,TRBJ1-2,.,TRBD1,TGTGCTAGTGGTGAACAGGGGCTACCCCTAACAACCTATGGCTACACCTTC,CASGEQGLPLTTYGYTF
TRBV19,TRBJ2-2,.,.,TGTGCCAGTAGTATAGATCTCGGACAGCCCGGGGAGCTGTTTTTT,CASSIDLGQPGELFF
TRBV4-1,TRBJ1-3,.,.,TGCGCCAGCAGCCAAAACAGGGTACTCTCTGGAAACACCATATATTTT,CASSQNRVLSGNTIYF
TRBV6-6,TRBJ2-7,.,TRBD2,TGTGCCAGCAGACTAGCGGGAGAGGACGAGCAGTACTTC,CASRLAGEDEQYF
TRBV6-5,TRBJ2-7,.,.,TGTGCCACCCGGGACAAATTCTCCTACGAGCAGTACTTC,CATRDKFSYEQYF
TRBV30,TRBJ1-1,.,TRBD1,TGTGCCTGGAGCGCCGATTGGACAGGGAACACTGAAGCTTTCTTT,CAWSADWTGNTEAFF
TRBV19,TRBJ1-4,.,.,TGTGCCAGTAGTATATTCGGAGCCCCGAGGGAAAAACTGTTTTTT,CASSIFGAPREKLFF
TRBV23-1,TRBJ2-1,.,TRBD2,TGCGCCAGCAGCCCCGACAGGACTAGCAGTGAAATCAATGAGCAGTTCTTC,CASSPDRTSSEINEQFF
TRBV5-3,TRBJ1-6,.,.,TGTGCCAGAAGCCTTTATCCCACAGTGGATTATAATTCACCCCTCCACTTT,CARSLYPTVDYNSPLHF
TRBV10-1,TRBJ2-3,.,.,TGCGCCAGCAGTGCTCCTAGCACAGATACGCAGTATTTT,CASSAPSTDTQYF
TRBV24-1,TRBJ2-1,.,TRBD1,TGTGCCACCAGTGATAGACTACAGGGGGCAAGGAATGAGCAGTTCTTC,CATSDRLQGARNEQFF
TRBV5-1,TRBJ2-1,.,.,TGCGCCAGCAGCTTGGGGAGCGGACGGGGTGATGAGCAGTTCTTC,CASSLGSGRGDEQFF
TRBV11-2,TRBJ2-5,.,.,TGTGCCAGCAGCTTAACCGGGGAGACCCAGTACTTC,CASSLTGETQYF
TRBV2,TRBJ2-7,once,.,TGTGCCAGCAGTCCTGAAGAGTACGAGCAGTACTTC,CASSPEEYEQYF
TRBV29-1,TRBJ1-1,.,TRBD1,TGCAGCGCCCTGGGACAGGAGGCTTTCTTT,CSALGQEAFF
TRBV3-1/TRBV3-2,TRBJ2-4,.,TRBD1,TGTGCCAGCAGCCCAACAGGGGACATTCAGTACTTC,CASSPTGDIQYF
TRBV18,TRBJ1-1,.,.,TGTGCCAGCTCACCAATAAGGGGCACTGAAGCTTTCTTT,CASSPIRGTEAFF
TRBV5-4,TRBJ2-1,.,TRBD1,TGTGCCGGGGGACAGCCCTACAATGAGCAGTTCTTC,CAGGQPYNEQFF
TRBV27,TRBJ2-7,.,TRBD1,TGTGCCAGCAGTTCCCTGACAGGGGTCCACTCCTACGAGCAGTACTTC,CASSSLTGVHSYEQYF